This note documents a single TCR beta chain sequence. Its antigen remains unknown. Trimming pared 6 bases from V and 3 bases from J, leaving 8 bases between. The germline V gene has CDR1 DFQATT and CDR2 SNEGSKA (reference sequence). The CDR3 has 11 amino acids. This specimen comes from a study of response to subunit inactivated influenza vaccine. Study outcomes and limitations: The authors put forward the suggestion that each seasonal influenza vaccination may bring in only a limited number of new T cells.

TCRdb redid the calling of the RT-PCR reads with MiXCR, one entry per CDR3 protein. This sample carries hundreds of thousands of distinct CDR3 sequences, 7.6% of them seen once, and the ten largest clones take approximately 12%. V is TRBV20-1 and J is TRBJ1-1; tentative D call: TRBD1 (5 bases). This receptor was identified in a man aged 45 to 70 who received an inactivated influenza vaccine. The starting material was PBMCs from blood, obtained about 23 months after vaccination. CDR3 sequence (DNA): TGCAGTGCCGGGGGGGACACTGAAGCTTTCTTT. It yields the protein CSAGGDTEAFF.